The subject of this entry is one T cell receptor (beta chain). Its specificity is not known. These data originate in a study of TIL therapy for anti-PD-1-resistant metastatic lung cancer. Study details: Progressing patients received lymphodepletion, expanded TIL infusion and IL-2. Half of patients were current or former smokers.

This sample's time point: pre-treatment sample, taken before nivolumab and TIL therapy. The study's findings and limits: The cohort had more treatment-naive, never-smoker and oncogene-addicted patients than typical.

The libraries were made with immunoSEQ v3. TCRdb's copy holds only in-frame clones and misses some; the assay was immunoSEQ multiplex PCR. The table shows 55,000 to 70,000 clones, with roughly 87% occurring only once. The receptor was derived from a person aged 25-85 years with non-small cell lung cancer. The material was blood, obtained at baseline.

CDR3 amino acids: CARTPYEQYF. The CDR3 DNA sequence: TGTGCCAGAACCCCCTACGAGCAGTACTTC. The J gene is TRBJ2-7, the V gene TRBV12-3 or TRBV12-4, with D uncertain. The V gene lost 9 bases and the J gene lost 2 bases, with 5 bases spanning the gap. CDR3 length equals 10 residues.